The 8 T cell receptor beta chains below all came from one sample that was sequenced in a study of cytomegalovirus exposure and HLA in healthy donors. Sequencing used immunoSEQ multiplex PCR; TCRdb keeps in-frame clones, though not all of them. The sample yields about 72,000 clones, around 95% seen once. The sequenced material came from PBMCs. The receptors were gathered from a woman under 30 in good health and CMV-seronegative.

The chain carries TRBV9 and TRBJ1-1; D unresolved. The germline gives CDR1 SGDLS, CDR2 YYNGEE. This CDR3 region has 13 residues. V lost 0 bases and J lost 6, with 9 bases in between. The CDR3 DNA follows: TGTGCCAGCAGCGTAGTAGGCGGTCCTGAAGCTTTCTTT. Its translation: CASSVVGGPEAFF.

In its sample, this clone was seen a few times. The genes are TRBV7-2 and TRBJ2-7, with 10 bases aligning to TRBD2. From germline, CDR1 is SGHTA and CDR2 FQGNSA. The CDR3 totals 14 residues. V dropped 8 bases and J dropped 2; count of bases not matched to a gene: 6. The CDR3 DNA follows: TGTGCCAGCGCAAGCGGGGGGGGCACCTACGAGCAGTACTTC. This gives the protein CASASGGGTYEQYF.

This clone was observed once. One end of the junction does not line up with germline, which may come from a read error. This chain uses TRBV25-1 with TRBJ1-4; D is perhaps TRBD1 (5 bases). CDR3 length equals 13 residues. Per germline, CDR1 MGHDK and CDR2 SYGVNS. As DNA, the CDR3 is TGTGCCTGCAGGGTCGGGGCTAATGAAAAACTGTTTTTT. Encoded protein: CACRVGANEKLFF.

The genes are TRBV6-1 and TRBJ2-7; a possible D gene is TRBD1 (6 bases). V lost 4 bases and J lost 5, with 15 bases in between. The CDR3 contains 14 residues. CDR1 and CDR2 (germline): MNHNS, SASEGT. As DNA, the CDR3 is TGTGCCAGCAGTGCACGACAGGTTCTGAACGAGCAGTACTTC. It translates to CASSARQVLNEQYF.

This chain uses TRBV6-1 with TRBJ1-6; TRBD1 aligns across 10 bases. J gave up 9 bases and V 6 bases, and 5 bases lay outside the gene matches. Germline V lookup: CDR1 MNHNS, CDR2 SASEGT. The CDR3 loop spans 14 amino acids. CDR3 bases: TGTGCCAGCAGCAGAGACAGGGGGCGTTCACCCCTCCACTTT. Residues: CASSRDRGRSPLHF.

This sequence joins TRBV7-3 and TRBJ2-1, with 8 bases fitting TRBD2. Germline V gives CDR1 SGHTA, CDR2 FQGTGA. This CDR3 contains 15 residues. Trimming took 2 bases from V and 4 from J; bases not matched to a gene: 4. The CDR3 sequence: CASSLVGGGYNEQFF. For the CDR3, the DNA is TGTGCCAGCAGCTTAGTCGGGGGGGGATACAATGAGCAGTTCTTC.

The chain links TRBV6-6 to TRBJ2-3, with D unclear. This CDR3 region has 13 residues. V was cut by 7 bases and J by 4 bases, with 12 bases left in between. Germline V CDR1 and CDR2: MNHNY, SVGAGI (reference sequence). The CDR3 bases are TGTGCCAGCATATACGACCTAGCAGATACGCAGTATTTT. Protein: CASIYDLADTQYF.

V is TRBV4-3 and J is TRBJ2-7, with TRBD2 matching 8 bases. This CDR3 is built from 15 residues. Germline CDR1 is LGHNA and CDR2 is YSLEER. V was clipped by 4 bases and J by 9 bases; unmatched bases: 14. CDR3 nucleotides: TGCGCCAGCAGCCTGTCCCTGACTAGCGAGCAGGCGCAGTACTTC. It specifies CASSLSLTSEQAQYF.